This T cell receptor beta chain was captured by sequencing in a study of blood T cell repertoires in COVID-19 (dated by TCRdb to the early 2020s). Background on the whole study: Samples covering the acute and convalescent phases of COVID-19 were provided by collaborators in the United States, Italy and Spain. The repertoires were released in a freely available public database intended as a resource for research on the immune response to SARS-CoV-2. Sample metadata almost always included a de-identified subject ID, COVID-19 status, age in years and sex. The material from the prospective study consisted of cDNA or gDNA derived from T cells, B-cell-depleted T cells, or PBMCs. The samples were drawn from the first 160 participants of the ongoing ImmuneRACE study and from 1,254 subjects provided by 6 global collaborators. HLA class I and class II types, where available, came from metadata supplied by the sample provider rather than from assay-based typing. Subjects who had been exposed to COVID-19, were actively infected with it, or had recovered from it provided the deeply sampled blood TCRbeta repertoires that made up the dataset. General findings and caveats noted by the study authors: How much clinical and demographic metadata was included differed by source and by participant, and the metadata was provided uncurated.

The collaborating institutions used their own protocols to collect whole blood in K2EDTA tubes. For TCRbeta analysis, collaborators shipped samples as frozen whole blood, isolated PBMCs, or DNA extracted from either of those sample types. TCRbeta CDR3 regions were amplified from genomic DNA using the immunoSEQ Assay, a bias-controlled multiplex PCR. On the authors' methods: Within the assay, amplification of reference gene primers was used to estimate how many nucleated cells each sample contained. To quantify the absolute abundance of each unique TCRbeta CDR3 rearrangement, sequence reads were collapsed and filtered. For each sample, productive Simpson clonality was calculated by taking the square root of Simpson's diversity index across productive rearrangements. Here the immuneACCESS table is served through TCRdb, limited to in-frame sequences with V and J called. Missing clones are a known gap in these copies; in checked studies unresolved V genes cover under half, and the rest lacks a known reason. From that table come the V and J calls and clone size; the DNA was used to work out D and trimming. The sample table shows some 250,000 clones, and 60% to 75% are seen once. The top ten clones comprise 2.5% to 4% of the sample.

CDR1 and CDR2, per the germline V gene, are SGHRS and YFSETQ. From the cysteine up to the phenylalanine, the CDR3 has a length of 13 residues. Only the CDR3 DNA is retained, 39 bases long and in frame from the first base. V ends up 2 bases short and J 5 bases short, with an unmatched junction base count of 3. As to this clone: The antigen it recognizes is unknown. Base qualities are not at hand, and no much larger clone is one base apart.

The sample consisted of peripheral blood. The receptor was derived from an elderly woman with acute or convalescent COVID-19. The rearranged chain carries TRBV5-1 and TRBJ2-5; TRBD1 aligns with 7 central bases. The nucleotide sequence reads TGCGCCAGCAGCTTCAGGGGGATCGAGACCCAGTACTTC. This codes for CASSFRGIETQYF.